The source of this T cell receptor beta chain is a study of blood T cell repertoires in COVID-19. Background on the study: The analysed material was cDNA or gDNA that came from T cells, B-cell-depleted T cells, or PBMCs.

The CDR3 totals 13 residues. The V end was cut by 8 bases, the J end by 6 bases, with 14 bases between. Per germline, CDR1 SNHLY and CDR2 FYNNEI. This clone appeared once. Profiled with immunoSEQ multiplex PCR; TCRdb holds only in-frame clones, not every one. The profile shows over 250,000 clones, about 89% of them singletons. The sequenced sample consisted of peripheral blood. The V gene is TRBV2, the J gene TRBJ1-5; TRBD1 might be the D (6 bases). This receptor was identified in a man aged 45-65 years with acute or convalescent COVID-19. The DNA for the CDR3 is TGTGCCAGCGGGTGGACAGTAGGTCAGCCCCAGCATTTT. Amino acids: CASGWTVGQPQHF.